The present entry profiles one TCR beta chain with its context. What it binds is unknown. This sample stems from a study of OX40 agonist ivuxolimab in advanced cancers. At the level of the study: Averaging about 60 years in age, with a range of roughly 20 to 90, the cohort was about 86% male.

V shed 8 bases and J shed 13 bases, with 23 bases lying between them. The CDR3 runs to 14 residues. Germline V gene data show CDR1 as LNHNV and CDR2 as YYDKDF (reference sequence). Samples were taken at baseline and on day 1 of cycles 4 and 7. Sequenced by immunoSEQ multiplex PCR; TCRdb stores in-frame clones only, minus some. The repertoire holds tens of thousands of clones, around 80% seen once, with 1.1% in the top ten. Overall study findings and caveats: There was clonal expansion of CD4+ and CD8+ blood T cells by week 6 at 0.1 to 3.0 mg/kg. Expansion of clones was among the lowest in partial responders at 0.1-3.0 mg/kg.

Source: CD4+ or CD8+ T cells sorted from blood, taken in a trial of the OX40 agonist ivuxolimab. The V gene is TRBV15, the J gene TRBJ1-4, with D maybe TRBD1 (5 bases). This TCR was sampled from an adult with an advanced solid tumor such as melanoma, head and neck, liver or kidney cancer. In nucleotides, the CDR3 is TGTGCCACCCGGGACCCCTCCCGTGTAGTGGGACTGTTTTTT. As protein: CATRDPSRVVGLFF.